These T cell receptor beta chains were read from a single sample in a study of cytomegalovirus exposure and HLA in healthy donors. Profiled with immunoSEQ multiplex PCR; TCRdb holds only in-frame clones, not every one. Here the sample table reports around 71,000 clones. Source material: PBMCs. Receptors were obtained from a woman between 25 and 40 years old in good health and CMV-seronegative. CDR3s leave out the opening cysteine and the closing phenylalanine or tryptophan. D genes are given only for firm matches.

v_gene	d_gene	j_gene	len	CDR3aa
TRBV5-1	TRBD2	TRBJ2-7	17	ASSPPGLAGGGGSYEQY
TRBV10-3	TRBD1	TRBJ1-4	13	AISVGGTGDEKLF
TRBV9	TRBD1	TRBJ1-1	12	ASSVGTGSTEAF
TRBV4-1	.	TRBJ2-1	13	ASSRTVSSYNEQF
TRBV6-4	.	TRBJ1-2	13	ASSESGESNYGYT
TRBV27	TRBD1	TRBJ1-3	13	ASSRDSFSGNTIY
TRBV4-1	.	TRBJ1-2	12	ASSQGHLGYGYT
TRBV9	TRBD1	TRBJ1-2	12	ASSVRDRGPGYT
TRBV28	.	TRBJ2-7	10	ASSPRSYEQY
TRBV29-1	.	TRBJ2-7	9	SAGQSYEQY
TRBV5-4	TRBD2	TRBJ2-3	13	ASSLPGLRSDTQY
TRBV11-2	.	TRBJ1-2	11	ASSLQGTGGYT
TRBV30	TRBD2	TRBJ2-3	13	AWSTTQGGTDTQY
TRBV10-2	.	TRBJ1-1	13	ASSPPPGWDTEAF
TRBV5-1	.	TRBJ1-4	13	ASSLSDIENEKLF
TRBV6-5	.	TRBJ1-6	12	ASSPSQGNSPLH
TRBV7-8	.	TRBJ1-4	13	ASSLGQATNEKLF
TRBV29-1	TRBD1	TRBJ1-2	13	SGGDRARIDYGYT
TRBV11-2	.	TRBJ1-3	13	ASSLEGRAGNTIY
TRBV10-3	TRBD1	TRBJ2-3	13	AIRRDRSGPDTQY
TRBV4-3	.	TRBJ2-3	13	ASSPQGGNTDTQY
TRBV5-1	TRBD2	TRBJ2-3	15	ASSPTLTSGLTDTQY
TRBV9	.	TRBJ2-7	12	ASSVFWQGYEQY
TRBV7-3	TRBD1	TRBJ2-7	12	ASSLSRDSYEQY
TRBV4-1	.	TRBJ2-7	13	ASSQEMGQPYEQY
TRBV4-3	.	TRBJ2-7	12	ASSQNRNPYEQY
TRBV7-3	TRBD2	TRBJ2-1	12	ASSLTREKNEQF
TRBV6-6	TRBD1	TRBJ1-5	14	ASSSATGGSYQPQH
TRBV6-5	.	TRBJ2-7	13	ASSYGGGAMNEQY
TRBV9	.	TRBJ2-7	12	ASSVTAFSYEQY